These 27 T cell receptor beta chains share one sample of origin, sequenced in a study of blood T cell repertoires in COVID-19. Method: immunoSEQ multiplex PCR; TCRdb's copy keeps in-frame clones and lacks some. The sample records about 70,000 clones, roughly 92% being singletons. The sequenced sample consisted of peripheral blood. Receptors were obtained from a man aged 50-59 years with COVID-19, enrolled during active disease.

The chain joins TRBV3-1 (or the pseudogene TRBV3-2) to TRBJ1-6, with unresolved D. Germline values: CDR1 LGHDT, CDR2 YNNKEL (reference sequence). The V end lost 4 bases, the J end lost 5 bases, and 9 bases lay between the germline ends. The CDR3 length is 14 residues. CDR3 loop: CASSPGVNNSPLHF. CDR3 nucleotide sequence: TGTGCCAGCAGCCCCGGGGTAAATAATTCACCCCTCCACTTT.

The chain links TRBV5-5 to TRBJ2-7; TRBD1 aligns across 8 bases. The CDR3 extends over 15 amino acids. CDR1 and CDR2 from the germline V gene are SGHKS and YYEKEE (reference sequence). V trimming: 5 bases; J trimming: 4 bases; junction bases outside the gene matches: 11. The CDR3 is CASRSIGDRLYEQYF. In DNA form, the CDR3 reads TGTGCCAGCAGATCAATAGGGGACAGGCTATACGAGCAGTACTTC.

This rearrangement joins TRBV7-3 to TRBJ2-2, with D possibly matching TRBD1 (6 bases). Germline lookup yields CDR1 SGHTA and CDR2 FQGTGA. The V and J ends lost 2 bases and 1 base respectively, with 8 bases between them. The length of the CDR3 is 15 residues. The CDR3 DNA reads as TGTGCCAGCAGCTTAGTACAGGGGAACACCGGGGAGCTGTTTTTT. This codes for CASSLVQGNTGELFF.

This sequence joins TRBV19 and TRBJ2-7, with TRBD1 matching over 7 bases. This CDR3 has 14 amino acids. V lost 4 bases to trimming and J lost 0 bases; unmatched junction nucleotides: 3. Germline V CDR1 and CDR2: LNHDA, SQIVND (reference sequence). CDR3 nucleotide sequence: TGTGCCAGTAGTAACCGACAGGGCTCCTACGAGCAGTACTTC. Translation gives CASSNRQGSYEQYF.

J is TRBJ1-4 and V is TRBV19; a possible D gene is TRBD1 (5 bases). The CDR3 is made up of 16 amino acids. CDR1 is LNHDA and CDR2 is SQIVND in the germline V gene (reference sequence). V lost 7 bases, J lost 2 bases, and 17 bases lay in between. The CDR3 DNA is TGTGCCAGTACCCCAGTAGGGGATTCTACTAATGAAAAACTGTTTTTT. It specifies CASTPVGDSTNEKLFF.

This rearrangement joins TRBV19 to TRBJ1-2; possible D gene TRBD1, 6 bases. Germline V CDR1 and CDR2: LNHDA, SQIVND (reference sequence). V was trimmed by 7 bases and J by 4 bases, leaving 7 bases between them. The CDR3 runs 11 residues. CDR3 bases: TGTGCCAGTACCAGGGGCTATGGCTACACCTTC. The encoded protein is CASTRGYGYTF.

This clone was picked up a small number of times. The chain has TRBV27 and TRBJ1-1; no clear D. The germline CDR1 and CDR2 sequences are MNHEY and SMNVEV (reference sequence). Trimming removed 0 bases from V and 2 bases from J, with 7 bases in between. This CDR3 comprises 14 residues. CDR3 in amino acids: CASSLSWSNTEAFF. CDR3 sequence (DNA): TGTGCCAGCAGTTTATCCTGGAGCAACACTGAAGCTTTCTTT.

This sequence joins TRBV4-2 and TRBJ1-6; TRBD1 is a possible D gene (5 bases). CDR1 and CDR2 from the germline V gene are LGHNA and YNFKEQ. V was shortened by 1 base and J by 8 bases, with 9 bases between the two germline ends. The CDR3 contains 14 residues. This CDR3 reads CASSQVQGDSPLHF. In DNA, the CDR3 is TGTGCCAGCAGCCAAGTTCAGGGCGATTCACCCCTCCACTTT.

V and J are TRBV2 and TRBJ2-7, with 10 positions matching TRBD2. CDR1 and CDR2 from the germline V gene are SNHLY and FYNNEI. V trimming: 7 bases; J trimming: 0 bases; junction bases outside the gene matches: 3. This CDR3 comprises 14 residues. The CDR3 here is CASKEREGSYEQYV. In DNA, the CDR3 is TGTGCCAGCAAGGAGCGGGAGGGCTCCTACGAGCAGTACGTC.

DNA of the CDR3: TGCGCCAGCAGCTTGGACAGCCCCTACGAGCAGTACTTC. Translated: CASSLDSPYEQYF. The chain has TRBV5-1 and TRBJ2-7; no clear D gene. Per germline, CDR1 SGHRS and CDR2 YFSETQ. The CDR3 is 13 residues long. V was cut by 0 bases and J by 2 bases, with 6 bases left in between. Supplemented by reference TRBV5-1 and TRBJ2-7, the full variable domain reads KAGVTQTPRYLIKTRGQQVTLSCSPISGHRSVSWYQQTPGQGLQFLFEYFSETQRNKGNFPGRFSGRQFSNSRSEMNVSTLELGDSALYLCASSLDSPYEQYFGPGTRLTVT.

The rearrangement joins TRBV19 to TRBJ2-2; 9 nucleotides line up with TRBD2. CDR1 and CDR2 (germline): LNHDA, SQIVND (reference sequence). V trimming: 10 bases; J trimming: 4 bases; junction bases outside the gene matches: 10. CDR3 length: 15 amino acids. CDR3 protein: CATRGSGSGTGELFF. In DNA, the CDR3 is TGTGCCACGAGGGGTAGCGGGAGTGGCACCGGGGAGCTGTTTTTT. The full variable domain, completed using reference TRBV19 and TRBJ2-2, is DGGITQSPKYLFRKEGQNVTLSCEQNLNHDAMYWYRQDPGQGLRLIYYSQIVNDFQKGDIAEGYSVSREKKESFPLTVTSAQKNPTAFYLCATRGSGSGTGELFFGEGSRLTVL.

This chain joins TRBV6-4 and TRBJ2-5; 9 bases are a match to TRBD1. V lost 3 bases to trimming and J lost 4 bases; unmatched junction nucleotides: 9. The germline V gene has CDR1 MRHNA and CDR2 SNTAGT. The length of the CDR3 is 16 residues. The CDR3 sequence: CASSEFPGQGTETQYF. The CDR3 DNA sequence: TGTGCCAGCAGTGAATTCCCGGGACAGGGAACAGAGACCCAGTACTTC.

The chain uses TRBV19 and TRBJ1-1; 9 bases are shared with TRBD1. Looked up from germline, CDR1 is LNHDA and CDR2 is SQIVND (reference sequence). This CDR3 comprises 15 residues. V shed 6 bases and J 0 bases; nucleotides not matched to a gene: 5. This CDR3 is CASRTGGNMNTEAFF. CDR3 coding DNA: TGTGCCAGTAGAACAGGGGGCAATATGAACACTGAAGCTTTCTTT.

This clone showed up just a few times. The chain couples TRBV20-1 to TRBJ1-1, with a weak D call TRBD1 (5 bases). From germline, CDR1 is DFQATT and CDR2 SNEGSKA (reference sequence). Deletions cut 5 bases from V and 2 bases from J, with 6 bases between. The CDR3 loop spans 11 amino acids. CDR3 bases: TGCAGTGCTGGGACTAACACTGAAGCTTTCTTT. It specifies CSAGTNTEAFF.

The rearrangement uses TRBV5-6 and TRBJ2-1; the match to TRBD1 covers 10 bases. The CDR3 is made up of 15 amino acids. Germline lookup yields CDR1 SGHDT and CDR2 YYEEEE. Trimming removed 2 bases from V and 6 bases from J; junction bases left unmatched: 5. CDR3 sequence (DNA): TGTGCCAGCAGCTTTAAGGGACAGGGGTCCAATGAGCAGTTCTTC. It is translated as CASSFKGQGSNEQFF.

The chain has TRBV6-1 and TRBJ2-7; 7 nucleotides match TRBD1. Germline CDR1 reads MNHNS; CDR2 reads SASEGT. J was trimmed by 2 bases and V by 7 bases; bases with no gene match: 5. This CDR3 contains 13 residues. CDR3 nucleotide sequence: TGTGCCAGCACGGGGACAGCCCCCTACGAGCAGTACTTC. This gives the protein CASTGTAPYEQYF.

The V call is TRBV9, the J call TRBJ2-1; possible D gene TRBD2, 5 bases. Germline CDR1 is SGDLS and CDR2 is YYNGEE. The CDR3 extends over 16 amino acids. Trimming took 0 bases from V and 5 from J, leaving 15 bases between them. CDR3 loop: CASSVGLRATDNEQFF. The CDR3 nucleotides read TGTGCCAGCAGCGTAGGACTAAGGGCTACAGACAATGAGCAGTTCTTC.

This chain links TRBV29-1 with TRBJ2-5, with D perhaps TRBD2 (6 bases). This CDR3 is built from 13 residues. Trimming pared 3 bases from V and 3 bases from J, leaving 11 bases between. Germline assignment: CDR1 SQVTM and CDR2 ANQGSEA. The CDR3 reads CSVDGLAEETQYF. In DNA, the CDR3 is TGCAGCGTTGACGGATTAGCGGAAGAGACCCAGTACTTC.

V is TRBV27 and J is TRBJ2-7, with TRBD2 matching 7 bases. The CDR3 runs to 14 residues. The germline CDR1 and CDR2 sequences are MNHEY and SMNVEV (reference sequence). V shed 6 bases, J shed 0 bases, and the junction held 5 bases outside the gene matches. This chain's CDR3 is CASRGLGDSYEQYF. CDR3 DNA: TGTGCCAGCAGAGGACTAGGGGACTCCTACGAGCAGTACTTC.

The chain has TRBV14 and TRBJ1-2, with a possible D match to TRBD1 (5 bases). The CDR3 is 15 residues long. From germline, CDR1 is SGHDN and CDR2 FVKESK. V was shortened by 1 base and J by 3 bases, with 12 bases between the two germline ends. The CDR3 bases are TGTGCCAGCAGCCAAGTAGGGGCCCCCCACTATGGCTACACCTTC. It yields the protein CASSQVGAPHYGYTF.

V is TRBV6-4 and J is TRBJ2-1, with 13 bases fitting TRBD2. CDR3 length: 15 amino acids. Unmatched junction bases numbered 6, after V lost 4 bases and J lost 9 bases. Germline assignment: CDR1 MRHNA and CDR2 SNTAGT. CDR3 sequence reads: CASSATSGRDGEQFF. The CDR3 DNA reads TGTGCCAGCAGTGCTACTAGCGGGAGGGACGGTGAGCAGTTCTTC.

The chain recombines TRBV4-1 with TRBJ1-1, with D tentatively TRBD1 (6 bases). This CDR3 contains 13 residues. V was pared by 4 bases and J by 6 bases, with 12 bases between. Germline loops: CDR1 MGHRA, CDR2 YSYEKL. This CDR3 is CASSRLRQAEAFF. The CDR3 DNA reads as TGCGCCAGCAGCCGGCTAAGACAGGCTGAAGCTTTCTTT.

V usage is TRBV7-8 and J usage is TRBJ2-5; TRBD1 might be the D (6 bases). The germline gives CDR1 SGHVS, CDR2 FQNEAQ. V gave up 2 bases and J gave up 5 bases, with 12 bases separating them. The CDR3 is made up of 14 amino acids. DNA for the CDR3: TGTGCCAGCAGCTTAAGGGACAAGGGGGAGACCCAGTACTTC. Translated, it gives CASSLRDKGETQYF. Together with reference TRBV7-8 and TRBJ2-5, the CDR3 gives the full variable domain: GAGVSQSPRYKVAKRGQDVALRCDPISGHVSLFWYQQALGQGPEFLTYFQNEAQLDKSGLPSDRFFAERPEGSVSTLKIQRTQQEDSAVYLCASSLRDKGETQYFGPGTRLLVL.

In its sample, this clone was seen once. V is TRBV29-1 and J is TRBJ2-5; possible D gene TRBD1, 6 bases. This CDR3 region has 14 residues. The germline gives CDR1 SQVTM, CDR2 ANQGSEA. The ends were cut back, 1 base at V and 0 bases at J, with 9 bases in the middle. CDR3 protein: CSVEGGPYQETQYF. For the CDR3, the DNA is TGCAGCGTTGAAGGGGGGCCGTACCAAGAGACCCAGTACTTC.

The DNA for the CDR3 is TGCGCCAGCAGAACAGGGGGTAACTACAATGAGCAGTTCTTC. Its translation is CASRTGGNYNEQFF. V usage is TRBV5-1 and J usage is TRBJ2-1; TRBD1 matches at 8 bases. Trimming took 5 bases from V and 3 from J; bases not matched to a gene: 4. The CDR3 spans 14 residues. CDR1 is SGHRS, CDR2 YFSETQ, per germline.

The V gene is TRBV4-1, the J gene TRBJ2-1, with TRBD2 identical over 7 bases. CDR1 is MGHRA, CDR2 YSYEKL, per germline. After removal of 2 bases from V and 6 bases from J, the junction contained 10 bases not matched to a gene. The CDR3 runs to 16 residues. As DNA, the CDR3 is TGCGCCAGCAGCCAAAACTCTGGCGGGAGTGGCAATGAGCAGTTCTTC. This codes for CASSQNSGGSGNEQFF.

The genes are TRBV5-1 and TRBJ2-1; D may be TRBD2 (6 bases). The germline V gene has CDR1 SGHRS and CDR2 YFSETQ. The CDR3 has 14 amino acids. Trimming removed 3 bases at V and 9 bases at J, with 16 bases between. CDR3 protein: CASSWGDPLGEQFF. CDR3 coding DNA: TGCGCCAGCAGCTGGGGGGACCCTTTAGGTGAGCAGTTCTTC.